This T cell receptor beta chain is from a study of control samples from healthy donors and cancer patients (dated by TCRdb to the early 2020s). Counted from cysteine to phenylalanine, this CDR3 has 16 amino acids. The kept DNA is CDR3 alone, 48 bases in frame from the first base. Via the germline V gene (reference sequence), CDR1 is DFQATT and CDR2 SNEGSKA. The trim is 3 bases for V and 0 bases for J, with a gap of 15 bases between the germline ends. Library prep was done by the immunoSEQ multiplex PCR assay. Entries here come from immuneACCESS through TCRdb and include only in-frame sequences with V and J called. Some clones fail to appear in such tables; in the studies checked, an unresolved V gene covers under half of the shortfall, and the cause of the remainder is unknown. This sample comprises about 120,000 clones, just over 90% of them detected only once. The ten top clones hold less than 9.5% of the sample.

Points on this clone: The target of this receptor is not known. It has no much larger one-base neighbor in the sample; base qualities were not kept.

This receptor was obtained from a woman aged 18-29 years in good health. The chain links TRBV20-1 with TRBJ2-4; 6 matching bases give a weak D call of TRBD1. Sequenced material: blood. The DNA sequence reads TGCAGTGCTAGTGACCAAAGGGGGAGAGCCAAAAACATTCAGTACTTC. It specifies CSASDQRGRAKNIQYF.